Here is one T cell receptor (beta chain) with its context. The data originate from a study of PD-L1 blockade in urothelial cancer. Study details: In the patient group, about 85% of the roughly 29 were males with bladder-origin urothelial cancer. Each blood sample yielded a median of about 130,000 T cells. The number of prior chemotherapy regimens per patient was 0 to 3.

Only in-frame clones appear in the TCRdb table, and some are missing; sequencing was by immunoSEQ multiplex PCR. The sample has around 56,000 clones; 70% to 90% are singletons. Trimming at V came to 0 bases and at J to 4 bases, leaving 3 bases not matched to a gene. This CDR3 region has 15 residues. Germline V gives CDR1 SGHNT, CDR2 YYREEE (reference sequence). Pretreatment sampling and on-treatment sampling together yielded between 1 and 8 samples for each patient. This TCR derives from a man over 45 with urothelial cancer. V usage is TRBV5-4 and J usage is TRBJ2-3, with 9 positions matching TRBD2. The sample here was PBMCs, taken around atezolizumab (anti-PD-L1) treatment. The CDR3 DNA follows: TGTGCCAGCAGCTTGGGCGGGAGGGACTCAGATACGCAGTATTTT. Amino acid sequence: CASSLGGRDSDTQYF. Full variable domain (missing parts from reference TRBV5-4 and TRBJ2-3): ETGVTQSPTHLIKTRGQQVTLRCSSQSGHNTVSWYQQALGQGPQFIFQYYREEENGRGNFPPRFSGLQFPNYSSELNVNALELDDSALYLCASSLGGRDSDTQYFGPGTRLTVL.